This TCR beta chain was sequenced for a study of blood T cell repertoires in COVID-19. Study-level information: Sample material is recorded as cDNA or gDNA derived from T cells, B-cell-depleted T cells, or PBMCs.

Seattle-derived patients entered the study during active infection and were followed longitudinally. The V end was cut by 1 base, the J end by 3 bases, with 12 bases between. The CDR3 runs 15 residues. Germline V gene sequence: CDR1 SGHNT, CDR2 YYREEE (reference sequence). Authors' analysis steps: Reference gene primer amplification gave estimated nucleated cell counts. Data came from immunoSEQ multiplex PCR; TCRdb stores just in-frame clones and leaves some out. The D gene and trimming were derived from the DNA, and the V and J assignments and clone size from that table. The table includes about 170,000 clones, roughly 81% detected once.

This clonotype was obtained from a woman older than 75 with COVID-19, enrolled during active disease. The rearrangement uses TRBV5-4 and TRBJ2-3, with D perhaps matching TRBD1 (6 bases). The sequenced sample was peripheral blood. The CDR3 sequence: CASSLMRGSTDTQYF. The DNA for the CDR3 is TGTGCCAGCAGCTTGATGAGGGGGAGTACAGATACGCAGTATTTT. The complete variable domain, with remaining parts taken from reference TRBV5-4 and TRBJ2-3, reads ETGVTQSPTHLIKTRGQQVTLRCSSQSGHNTVSWYQQALGQGPQFIFQYYREEENGRGNFPPRFSGLQFPNYSSELNVNALELDDSALYLCASSLMRGSTDTQYFGPGTRLTVL.